The clone carrying this TCR beta chain was found many times. Using unique molecular identifiers, the investigators prepared the TCRbeta library. TCRdb processed the PCR reads anew with MiXCR; each CDR3 protein has one entry. The sample lists 200,000 to 300,000 distinct CDR3 sequences; around 11% were seen once. This record belongs to a study of T-cell reconstitution after alpha-beta-depleted transplantation in children. The sequenced sample was PBMCs from the stem cell graft donor, obtained from the stem cell graft. This clonotype was sampled from a human donor who donated a stem cell graft to a child with acute lymphoblastic leukemia.

The CDR3 nucleotides read TGTGCCAGCAGTTTATACAGGGACCATCAGCCCCAGCATTTT. Translation: CASSLYRDHQPQHF. J is TRBJ1-5 and V is TRBV27, with D possibly being TRBD1 (6 bases). This CDR3 has 14 residues. The V gene's germline CDR1 is MNHEY and CDR2 SMNVEV (reference sequence). V lost 1 base and J lost 5, with 9 bases in between.